This T cell receptor beta chain was obtained from a study of blood T cells in healthy people across ages. Overall study findings and caveats: Diversity was higher, and naive CD4+ cells more numerous, in long-lived donors than in aged donors.

The length of the CDR3 is 13 residues. Between the trimmed V and J ends, which lost 6 bases and 0 bases, there was a span of 6 bases. The germline CDR1 and CDR2 sequences are LNHNV and YYDKDF (reference sequence). On this clonotype itself: Its antigen is unidentified.

PCR was performed a second time for about 7 to 11 cycles using a sample-barcoded 5' primer and a J-beta primer mix. TCRdb independently ran MiXCR on the 5' RACE reads; one entry per CDR3 protein. This table has about 1 million distinct CDR3 sequences, around 45% appearing once. Specimen: blood. V and J are TRBV15 and TRBJ1-3; no reliable D call. The TCR sequence derives from a woman in her sixties or seventies in good health. CDR3 loop: CATSEISGNTIYF. The CDR3 DNA is TGTGCCACCAGTGAGATCTCTGGAAACACCATATATTTT.